This T cell receptor (beta chain) came from a study of Ad26.COV2.S vaccination and SARS-CoV-2 variants. Study details: A COV1001 Ad26.COV2.S trial-arm participant provided the sample.

Treatment of the sample: some 19 received Ad26.COV2.S at low or high dose, single or two shots; roughly five received placebo; per-sample allocation not given. Following the first vaccine or placebo injection, samples were taken on day 63. Boston supplied an adult donor aged 18-55 years. Germline lookup yields CDR1 SNHLY and CDR2 FYNNEI. The V gene lost 8 bases and the J gene lost 0 bases, with 13 bases spanning the gap. This CDR3 contains 14 residues. The protocol was immunoSEQ multiplex PCR, while the TCRdb copy is restricted to in-frame clones and leaves out a portion. The data contain roughly 500,000 clones, around nine tenths of them singletons. As for this clone: The target antigen is unknown.

Study conclusions and caveats: An underestimation of total T cell responses may have resulted from the TCR breadth and depth analyses.

The chain couples TRBV2 to TRBJ1-1; D call uncertain. The sequencing used peripheral blood, collected in a trial of Ad26.COV2.S vaccine versus placebo. The receptor was derived from a person aged 18-65 years who received the Ad26.COV2.S COVID-19 vaccine or a placebo. This CDR3 is CASGAWWMNTEAFF. The CDR3 DNA follows: TGTGCCAGCGGTGCTTGGTGGATGAACACTGAAGCTTTCTTT.